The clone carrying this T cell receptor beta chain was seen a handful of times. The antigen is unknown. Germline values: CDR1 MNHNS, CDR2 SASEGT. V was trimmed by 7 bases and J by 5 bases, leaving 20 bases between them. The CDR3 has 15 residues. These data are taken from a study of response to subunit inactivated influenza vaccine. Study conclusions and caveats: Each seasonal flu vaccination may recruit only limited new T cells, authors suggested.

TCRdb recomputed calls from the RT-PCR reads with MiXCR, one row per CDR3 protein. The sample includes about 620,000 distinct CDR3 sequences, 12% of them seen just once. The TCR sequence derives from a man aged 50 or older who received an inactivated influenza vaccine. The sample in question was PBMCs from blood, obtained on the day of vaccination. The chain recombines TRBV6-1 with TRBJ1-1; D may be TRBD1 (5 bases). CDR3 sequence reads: CASIGHSPRGTEAFF. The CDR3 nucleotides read TGTGCCAGCATAGGACACTCCCCAAGGGGAACTGAAGCTTTCTTT.